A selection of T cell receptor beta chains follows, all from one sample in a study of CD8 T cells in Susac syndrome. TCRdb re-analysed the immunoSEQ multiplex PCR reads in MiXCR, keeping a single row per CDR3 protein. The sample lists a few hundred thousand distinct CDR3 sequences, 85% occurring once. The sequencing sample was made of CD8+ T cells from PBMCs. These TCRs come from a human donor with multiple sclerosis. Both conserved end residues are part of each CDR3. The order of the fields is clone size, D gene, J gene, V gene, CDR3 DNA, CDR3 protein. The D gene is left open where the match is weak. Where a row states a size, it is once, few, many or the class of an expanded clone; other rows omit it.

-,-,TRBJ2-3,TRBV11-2,TGTGCCAGCAGCTTAGATCTTGGGGGACTCGGCACAGATACGCAGTATTTT,CASSLDLGGLGTDTQYF
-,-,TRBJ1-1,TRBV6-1,TGTGCCAGCAGCGAGATAAGAGAAATGAACACTGAAGCTTTCTTT,CASSEIREMNTEAFF
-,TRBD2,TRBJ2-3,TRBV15,TGTGCCACCAGCAGAGAGGGAGATTCCGGGGGGGATACGCAGTATTTT,CATSREGDSGGDTQYF
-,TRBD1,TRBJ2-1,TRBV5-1,TGCGCCAGCACGACCGGGGACAGGGGGCGCGTCCCCTACAATGAGCAGTTCTTC,CASTTGDRGRVPYNEQFF
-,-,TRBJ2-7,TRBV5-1,TGCGCCAGTCAAACCGGGACTTCAAGCTCCTACGAGCAGTACTTC,CASQTGTSSSYEQYF
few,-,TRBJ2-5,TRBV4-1,TGCGCCAGCAGCCAAGCTCCTTTATCCGAGACCCAGTACTTC,CASSQAPLSETQYF
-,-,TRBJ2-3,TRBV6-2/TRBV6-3,TGTGCCAGCAGTTACTTCGGGACAGATACGCAGTATTTT,CASSYFGTDTQYF
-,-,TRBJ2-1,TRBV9,TGTGCCAGCAGCGTTGACGGGAGCGTCAATGAGCAGTTCTTC,CASSVDGSVNEQFF
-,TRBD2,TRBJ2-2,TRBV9,TGTGCCAGCAGCGTAGAATTAACCGGACTAGTATCCGGGGAGCTGTTTTTT,CASSVELTGLVSGELFF
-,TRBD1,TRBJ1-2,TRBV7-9,TGTGCCAGCAGTGGTCCGGTACTCGCGACAGGGGATGGCTACACCTTC,CASSGPVLATGDGYTF
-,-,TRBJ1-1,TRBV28,TGTGCCAGCAGTTTCGCAGGGGCCGATGAAGCTTTCTTT,CASSFAGADEAFF
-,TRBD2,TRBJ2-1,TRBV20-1,TGCAGTGCTAGCGTATTAGCGGGAGGATCGGCATTTGAGCAGTTCTTC,CSASVLAGGSAFEQFF
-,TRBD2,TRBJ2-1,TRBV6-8,TGTGCCAGCAGTCACATATTCGATTCAGGAGGGAGGGAAAATGAGCAGTTCTTC,CASSHIFDSGGRENEQFF
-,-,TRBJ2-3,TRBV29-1,TGCAGCGTGGAGGGACGGTCGCTAGATACGCAGTATTTT,CSVEGRSLDTQYF
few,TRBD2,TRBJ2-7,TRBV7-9,TGTGCCAGCGGGACTAGCGGGAGACCCTACGAGCAGTACTTC,CASGTSGRPYEQYF
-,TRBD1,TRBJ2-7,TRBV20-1,TGCAGTGCTAGAGATGGGACAGGGGGCGAGACCCACGAGCAGTACTTC,CSARDGTGGETHEQYF
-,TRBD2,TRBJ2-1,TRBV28,TGTGCCAGCAGGCCAGCGGGAGGTCACAATGAGCAGTTCTTC,CASRPAGGHNEQFF
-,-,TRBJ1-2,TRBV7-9,TGTGCCAGCAGCGCGGGGACACCGGAGTATGGCTACACCTTC,CASSAGTPEYGYTF
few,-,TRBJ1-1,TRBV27,TGTGCCAGCAGTTCGGGGGCTTTGAACACTGAAGCTTTCTTT,CASSSGALNTEAFF
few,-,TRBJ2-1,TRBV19,TGTGCCAGTAGCTTCAAACTAGCCTACAATGAGCAGTTCTTC,CASSFKLAYNEQFF
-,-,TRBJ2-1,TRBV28,TGTGCCAGCAGTTTCGTGGACCCAAGGTACAATGAGCAGTTCTTC,CASSFVDPRYNEQFF
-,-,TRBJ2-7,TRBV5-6,TGTGCCAGCAGCTGGGGGGACACCACCTACGAGCAGTACTTC,CASSWGDTTYEQYF
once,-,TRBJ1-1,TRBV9,TGTGCCAGCAGCGTAGGGCCGGGGGAGAGCACTGAAGCTTTCTTT,CASSVGPGESTEAFF
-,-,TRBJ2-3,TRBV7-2,TGTGCCGTACAAGGTCCCGACAGTTCCACAGATACGCAGTATTTT,CAVQGPDSSTDTQYF
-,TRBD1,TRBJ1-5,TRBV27,TGTGCCAGCAGTTTAAGGACAGGGAATCAGCCCCAGCATTTT,CASSLRTGNQPQHF
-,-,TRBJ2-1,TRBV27,TGTGCCAGCAGAAGGAGGGACGGGGCCTCCTACAATGAGCAGTTCTTC,CASRRRDGASYNEQFF
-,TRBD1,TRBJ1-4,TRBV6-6,TGTGCCAGCAGTTCTGGACAGGGTAGTGAAAAACTGTTTTTT,CASSSGQGSEKLFF
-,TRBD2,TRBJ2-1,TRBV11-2,TGTGCCAGCAGCCCGGCGACTAGCGGACCTTACAATGAGCAGTTCTTC,CASSPATSGPYNEQFF
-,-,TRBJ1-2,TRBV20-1,TGCAGTGCTAGAGCACGGTGGGACATTGGCTATGGCTACACCTTC,CSARARWDIGYGYTF
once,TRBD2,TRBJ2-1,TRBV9,TGTGCCAGCAGCGTACATCTACAGCGGGAGGCCTACAATGAGCAGTTCTTC,CASSVHLQREAYNEQFF
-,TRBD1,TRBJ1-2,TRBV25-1,TGTGCCAGCAACCCGAGGGGACAGGGCTATGGCTACACCTTC,CASNPRGQGYGYTF
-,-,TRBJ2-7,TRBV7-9,TGTGCCAGCAGCTTAAAGGCCAGGGAGGCTTTCCCCTACGAGCAGTACTTC,CASSLKAREAFPYEQYF